This T cell receptor beta chain came from a study of blood T cells in healthy people across ages (dated by TCRdb to between 2014 and 2017). Regarding the study in general: Template switching captured roughly one uniquely barcoded TCR beta cDNA molecule per two T cells in model experiments. Using deep sequencing normalized with unique cDNA molecular identifiers, the study measured how TCR beta repertoire diversity changes with age. Using the same blood draw, the study looked at two additional independent replicas of 1 million unique cDNA reads for two donors, one aged 18 to 30 and the other aged 80 or older. Donors were grouped into four age groups: young (average 16 years), middle-aged (around 39), aged (about 59) and long-lived (roughly 80). To avoid experimental bias, donors of different ages were distributed randomly across sequencing lanes. Points the paper makes about the study in general: Because profiling used bulk unsorted PBMCs, naive and antigen-experienced compartments could not be compared conclusively. Compared with the aged group, the long-lived group had more naive CD4+ T cells, fewer expanded clones and increased TCR diversity, a pattern suggesting age selection. Donor CMV infection status was unknown, potentially confounding age-related changes in expanded clonotypes. Estimates of total diversity based on one million sequenced T cells were considered lower bounds and underestimates. A strong correlation was found between observed TCR beta diversity and the percentage of naive T cells measured by flow cytometry. Observed TCR beta diversity per million T cells fell roughly linearly with age, and a significant reduction was already apparent by age around 40.

The CDR3 contains 14 residues, cysteine and phenylalanine counted. This entry keeps only the CDR3 DNA: 42 bases, framed from base 1. The germline V gene provides CDR1 SGHTA and CDR2 FQGNSA. V is shortened by 5 bases, J by 7 bases, and the region joining them spans 17 bases. The library was built by means of 5' RACE. Sequenced using an Illumina HiSeq 2500. A second PCR of about 6 to 11 cycles was run with a J-beta primer mix and a sample-barcoded 5' primer. A template-switch 5' adaptor carrying 12 random nucleotides introduced a unique molecular identifier onto each TCR beta cDNA molecule. Each sample yielded at least 3 million CDR3-containing paired-end reads. All of the RNA was converted into first-strand cDNA using the Mint cDNA synthesis kit, with a TRBC-specific oligonucleotide serving as the primer. All cDNA was treated with uracil-DNA glycosylase and then went through a first 18-cycle PCR with the universal primers M1SS and BC2_uni_R. As for the authors' bioinformatics: For normalization, 1 million high-quality reads were randomly selected from each sample, with every read carrying a distinct molecular identifier. Instead of being binned into consensus sequences, reads with shared molecular identifiers were discarded. CDR3 identification, clonotype clustering and error correction used MiTCR with a Q25 quality threshold and the strictest error-elimination algorithm. A nonparametric unseen species model with Euler transformation was used to estimate lower-bound total TCR beta diversity. In TCRdb, the public reads were trimmed at Q25 with fastp and aligned with MiXCR, with productive beta chains retained. Records with the same CDR3 protein are collapsed into one entry carrying the most frequent genes and DNA. The V and J calls reflect TCRdb's pipeline rather than the authors' work. For this sample there are about 640,000 distinct CDR3 sequences; 45% to 65% appear just once. 30% to 40% of the sample rests with the top ten.

There are a few counts of this clonotype. Its recognized antigen is unknown. No clone much larger than this one lies a single base away; base qualities are absent. Systemically healthy Caucasian individuals from Russia, some 40 in total and aged 6 to 90 years, were included as donors. Each donor gave about 10 milliliters of peripheral blood, drawn into EDTA-treated Vacutainer tubes. Ficoll-Paque density-gradient centrifugation was used to isolate PBMCs, with at least 6.5 million per sample. Total RNA, at least 6 micrograms per sample, was extracted from PBMCs with Trizol reagent. The percentages of naive CD45RAhigh/CD27high T cells were determined by flow cytometry on a PBMC aliquot from every donor.

The TCR sequence derives from a man in his 60s in good health. The V and J genes are TRBV7-2 and TRBJ1-2; a tentative D match to TRBD1 spans 6 bases. Sequenced: blood. DNA sequence: TGTGCCAGCAGCCGACAGACCGGGGGCTTTGGCTACACCTTC. Its translation is CASSRQTGGFGYTF. Full variable domain (CDR3 extended with the reference TRBV7-2 and TRBJ1-2 proteins): GAGVSQSPSNKVTEKGKDVELRCDPISGHTALYWYRQSLGQGLEFLIYFQGNSAPDKSGLPSDRFSAERTGGSVSTLTIQRTQQEDSAVYLCASSRQTGGFGYTFGSGTRLTVV.